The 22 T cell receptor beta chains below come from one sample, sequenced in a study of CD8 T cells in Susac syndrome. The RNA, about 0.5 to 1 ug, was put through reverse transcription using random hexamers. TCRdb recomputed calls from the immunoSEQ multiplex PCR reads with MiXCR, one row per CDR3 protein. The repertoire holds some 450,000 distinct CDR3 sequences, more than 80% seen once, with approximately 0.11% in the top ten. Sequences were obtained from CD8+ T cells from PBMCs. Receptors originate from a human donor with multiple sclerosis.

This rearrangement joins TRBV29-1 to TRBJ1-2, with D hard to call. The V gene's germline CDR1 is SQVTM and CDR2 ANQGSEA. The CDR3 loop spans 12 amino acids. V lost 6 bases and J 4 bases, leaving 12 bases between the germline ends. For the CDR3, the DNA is TGCAGCGTCGACGCGGCTCCCTATGGCTACACCTTC. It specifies CSVDAAPYGYTF.

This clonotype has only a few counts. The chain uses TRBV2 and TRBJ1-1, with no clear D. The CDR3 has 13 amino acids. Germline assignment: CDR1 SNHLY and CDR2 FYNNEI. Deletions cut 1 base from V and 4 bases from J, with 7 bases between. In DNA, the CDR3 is TGTGCCAGCAGTGAAGTTCCGTCCACTGAAGCTTTCTTT. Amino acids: CASSEVPSTEAFF.

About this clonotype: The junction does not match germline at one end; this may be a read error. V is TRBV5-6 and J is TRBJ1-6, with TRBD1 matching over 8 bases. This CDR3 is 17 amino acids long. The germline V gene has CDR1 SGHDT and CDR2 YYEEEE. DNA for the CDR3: TGTGCCAGCAGTTTGGGACAGGCAAGCTCCTATAATTCACCCCTCCACTTT. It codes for CASSLGQASSYNSPLHF.

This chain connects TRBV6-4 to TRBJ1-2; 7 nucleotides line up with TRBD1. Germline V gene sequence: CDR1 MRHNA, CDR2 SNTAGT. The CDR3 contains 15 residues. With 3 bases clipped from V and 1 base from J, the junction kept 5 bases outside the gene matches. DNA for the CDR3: TGTGCCAGCAGTGAAGGGACAGAAGATAACTATGGCTACACCTTC. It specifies CASSEGTEDNYGYTF.

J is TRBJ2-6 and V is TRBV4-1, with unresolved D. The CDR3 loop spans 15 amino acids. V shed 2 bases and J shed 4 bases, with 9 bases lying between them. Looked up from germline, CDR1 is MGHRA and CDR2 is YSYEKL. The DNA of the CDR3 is TGCGCCAGCAGCCAATTCAACGGGGGGGCCAACGTCCTGACTTTC. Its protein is CASSQFNGGANVLTF.

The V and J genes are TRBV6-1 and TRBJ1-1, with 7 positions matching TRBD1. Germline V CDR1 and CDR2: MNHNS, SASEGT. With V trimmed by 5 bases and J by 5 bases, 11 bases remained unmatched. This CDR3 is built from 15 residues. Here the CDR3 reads CASSRGRRGLTEAFF. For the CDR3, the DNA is TGTGCCAGCAGTCGGGGACGAAGGGGGCTAACTGAAGCTTTCTTT.

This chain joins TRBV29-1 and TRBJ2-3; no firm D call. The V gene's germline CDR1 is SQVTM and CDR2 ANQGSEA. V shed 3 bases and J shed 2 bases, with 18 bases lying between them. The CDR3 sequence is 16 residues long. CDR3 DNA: TGCAGCGTTGACGGGCGCCTGGCGGCCCTCACAGATACGCAGTATTTT. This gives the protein CSVDGRLAALTDTQYF.

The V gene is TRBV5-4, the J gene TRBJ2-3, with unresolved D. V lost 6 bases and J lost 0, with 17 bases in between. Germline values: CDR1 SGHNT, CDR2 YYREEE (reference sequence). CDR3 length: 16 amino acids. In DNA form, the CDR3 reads TGTGCCAGCACCCACACCGGGTCTTCTAGCACAGATACGCAGTATTTT. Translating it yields CASTHTGSSSTDTQYF.

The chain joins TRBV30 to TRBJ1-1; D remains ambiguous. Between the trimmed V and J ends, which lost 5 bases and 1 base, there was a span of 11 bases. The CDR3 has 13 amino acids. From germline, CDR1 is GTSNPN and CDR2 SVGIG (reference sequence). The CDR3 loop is CAWGDNTNTEAFF. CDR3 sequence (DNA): TGTGCCTGGGGAGACAATACGAACACTGAAGCTTTCTTT.

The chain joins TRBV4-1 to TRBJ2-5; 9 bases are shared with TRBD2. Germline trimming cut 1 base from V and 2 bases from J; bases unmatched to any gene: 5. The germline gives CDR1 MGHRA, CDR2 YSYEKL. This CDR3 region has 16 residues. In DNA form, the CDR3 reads TGCGCCAGCAGCCAAGGTTCTAGCGGGGAACAAGAGACCCAGTACTTC. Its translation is CASSQGSSGEQETQYF.

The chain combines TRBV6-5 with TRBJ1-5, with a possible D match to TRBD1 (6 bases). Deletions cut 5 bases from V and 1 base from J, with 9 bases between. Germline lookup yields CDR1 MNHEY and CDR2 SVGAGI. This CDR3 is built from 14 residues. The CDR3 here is CASSQTGSNQPQHF. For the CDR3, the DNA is TGTGCCAGCAGTCAAACAGGGAGCAATCAGCCCCAGCATTTT.

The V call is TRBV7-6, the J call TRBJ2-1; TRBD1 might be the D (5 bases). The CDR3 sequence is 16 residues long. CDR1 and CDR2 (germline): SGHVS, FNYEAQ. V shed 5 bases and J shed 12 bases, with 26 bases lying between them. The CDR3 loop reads CASSPLCRDRICGQFF. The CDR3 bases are TGTGCCAGCAGCCCCCTCTGCAGGGATCGAATTTGTGGGCAGTTCTTC. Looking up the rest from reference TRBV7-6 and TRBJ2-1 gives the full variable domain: GAGVSQSPRYKVTKRGQDVALRCDPISGHVSLYWYRQALGQGPEFLTYFNYEAQQDKSGLPNDRFSAERPEGSISTLTIQRTEQRDSAMYRCASSPLCRDRICGQFFGPGTRLTVL.

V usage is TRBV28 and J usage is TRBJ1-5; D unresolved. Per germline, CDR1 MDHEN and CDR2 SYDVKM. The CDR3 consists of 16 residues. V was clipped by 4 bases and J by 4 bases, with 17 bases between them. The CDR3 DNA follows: TGTGCCAGCAGTTCCCATCGTGGCGGGAATAATCAGCCCCAGCATTTT. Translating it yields CASSSHRGGNNQPQHF. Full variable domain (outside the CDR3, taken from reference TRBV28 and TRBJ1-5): DVKVTQSSRYLVKRTGEKVFLECVQDMDHENMFWYRQDPGLGLRLIYFSYDVKMKEKGDIPEGYSVSREKKERFSLILESASTNQTSMYLCASSSHRGGNNQPQHFGDGTRLSIL.

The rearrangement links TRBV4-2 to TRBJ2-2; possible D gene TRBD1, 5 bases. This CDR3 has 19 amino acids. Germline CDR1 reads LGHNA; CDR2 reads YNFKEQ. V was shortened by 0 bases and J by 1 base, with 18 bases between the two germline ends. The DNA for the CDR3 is TGTGCCAGCAGCCAAGAACGCCCCCAAGGGGCGAAGAACACCGGGGAGCTGTTTTTT. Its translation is CASSQERPQGAKNTGELFF.

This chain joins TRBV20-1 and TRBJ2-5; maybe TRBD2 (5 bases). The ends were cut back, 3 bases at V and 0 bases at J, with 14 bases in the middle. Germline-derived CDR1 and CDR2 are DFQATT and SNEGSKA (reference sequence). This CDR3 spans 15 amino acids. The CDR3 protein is CSASREPFDQETQYF. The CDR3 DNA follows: TGCAGTGCTAGCCGGGAACCCTTCGACCAAGAGACCCAGTACTTC.

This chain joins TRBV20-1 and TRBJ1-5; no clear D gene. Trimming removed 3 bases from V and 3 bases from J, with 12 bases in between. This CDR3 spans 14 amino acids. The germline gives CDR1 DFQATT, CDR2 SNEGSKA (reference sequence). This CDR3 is CSASSRELNQPQHF. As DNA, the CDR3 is TGCAGTGCTAGTTCACGTGAACTCAATCAGCCCCAGCATTTT.

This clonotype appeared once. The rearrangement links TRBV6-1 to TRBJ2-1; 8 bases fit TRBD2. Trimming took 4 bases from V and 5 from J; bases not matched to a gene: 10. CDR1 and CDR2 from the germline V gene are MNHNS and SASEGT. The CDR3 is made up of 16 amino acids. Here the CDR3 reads CASSGFAGGTHNEQFF. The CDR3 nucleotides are TGTGCCAGCAGTGGATTCGCGGGGGGAACTCACAATGAGCAGTTCTTC.

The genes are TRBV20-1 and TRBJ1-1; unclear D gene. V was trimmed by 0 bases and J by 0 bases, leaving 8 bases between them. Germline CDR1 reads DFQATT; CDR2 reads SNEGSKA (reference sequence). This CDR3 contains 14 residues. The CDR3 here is CSARDLYMNTEAFF. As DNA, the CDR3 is TGCAGTGCTAGAGACCTCTATATGAACACTGAAGCTTTCTTT.

The CDR3: CASSEIGVVEQFF. CDR3 bases: TGTGCCAGCAGCGAAATAGGGGTGGTTGAGCAGTTCTTC. The chain couples TRBV6-1 to TRBJ2-1, with a possible D match to TRBD1 (5 bases). CDR1 and CDR2 from the germline V gene are MNHNS and SASEGT. The CDR3 extends over 13 amino acids. V lost 6 bases and J lost 9, with 15 bases in between.

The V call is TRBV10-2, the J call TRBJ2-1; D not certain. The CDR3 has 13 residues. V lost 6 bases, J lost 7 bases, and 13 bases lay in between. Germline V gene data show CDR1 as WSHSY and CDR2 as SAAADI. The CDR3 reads CASSTGRRNEQFF. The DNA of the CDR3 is TGCGCCAGCAGCACGGGCAGGCGGAATGAGCAGTTCTTC.

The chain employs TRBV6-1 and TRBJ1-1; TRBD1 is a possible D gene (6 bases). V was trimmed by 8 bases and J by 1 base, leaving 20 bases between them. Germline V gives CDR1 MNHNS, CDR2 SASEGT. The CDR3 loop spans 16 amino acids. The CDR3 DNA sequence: TGTGCCAGCCACTCAAGGTGGGACATCTCGAACACTGAAGCTTTCTTT. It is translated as CASHSRWDISNTEAFF.

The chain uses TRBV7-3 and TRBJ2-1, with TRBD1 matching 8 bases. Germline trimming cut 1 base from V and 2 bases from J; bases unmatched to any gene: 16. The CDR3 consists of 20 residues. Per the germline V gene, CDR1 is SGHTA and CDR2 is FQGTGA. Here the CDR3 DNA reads TGTGCCAGCAGCTTAATCGGGTCGGACGGCGGGACAGGAGCCTACAATGAGCAGTTCTTC. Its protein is CASSLIGSDGGTGAYNEQFF.